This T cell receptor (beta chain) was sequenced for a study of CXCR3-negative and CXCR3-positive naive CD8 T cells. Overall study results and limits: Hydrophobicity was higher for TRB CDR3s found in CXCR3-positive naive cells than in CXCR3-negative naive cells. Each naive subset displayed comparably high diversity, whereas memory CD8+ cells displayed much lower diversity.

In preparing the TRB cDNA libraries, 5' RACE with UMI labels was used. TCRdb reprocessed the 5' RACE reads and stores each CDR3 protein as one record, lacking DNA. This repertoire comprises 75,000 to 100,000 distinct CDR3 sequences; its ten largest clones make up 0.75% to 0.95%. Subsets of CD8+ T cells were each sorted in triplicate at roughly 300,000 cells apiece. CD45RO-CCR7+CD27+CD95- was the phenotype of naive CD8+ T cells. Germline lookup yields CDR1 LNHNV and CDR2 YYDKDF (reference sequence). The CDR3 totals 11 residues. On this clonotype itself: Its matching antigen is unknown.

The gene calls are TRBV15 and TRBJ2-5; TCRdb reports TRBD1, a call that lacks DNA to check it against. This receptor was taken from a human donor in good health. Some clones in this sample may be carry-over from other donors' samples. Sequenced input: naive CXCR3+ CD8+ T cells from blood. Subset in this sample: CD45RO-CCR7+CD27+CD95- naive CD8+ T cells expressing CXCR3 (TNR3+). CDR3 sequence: CATSGAETQYF.